This T cell receptor beta chain was recorded in a study of T-cell memory formation after mild COVID-19. The CDR3 runs 13 residues. CDR1 MNHEY and CDR2 SMNVEV come from the germline V gene (reference sequence). V was trimmed by 4 bases and J by 4 bases, leaving 11 bases between them. TCRdb reanalysed the 5' RACE reads using MiXCR and keeps one entry per CDR3 protein. The sample contains 140,000 to 150,000 distinct CDR3 sequences, less than 25% of which appear only once. This clonotype originated in an adult woman who had mild COVID-19 (a few samples of this study predate the infection). Cell type and time point are not known. J is TRBJ2-7 and V is TRBV27; TRBD1 is a possible D gene (6 bases). Specimen: PBMCs or a T cell subset sorted from them (not recorded which). The CDR3 sequence is CASSWGTGYEQYF. The CDR3 DNA reads as TGTGCCAGCAGTTGGGGTACAGGGTACGAGCAGTACTTC.